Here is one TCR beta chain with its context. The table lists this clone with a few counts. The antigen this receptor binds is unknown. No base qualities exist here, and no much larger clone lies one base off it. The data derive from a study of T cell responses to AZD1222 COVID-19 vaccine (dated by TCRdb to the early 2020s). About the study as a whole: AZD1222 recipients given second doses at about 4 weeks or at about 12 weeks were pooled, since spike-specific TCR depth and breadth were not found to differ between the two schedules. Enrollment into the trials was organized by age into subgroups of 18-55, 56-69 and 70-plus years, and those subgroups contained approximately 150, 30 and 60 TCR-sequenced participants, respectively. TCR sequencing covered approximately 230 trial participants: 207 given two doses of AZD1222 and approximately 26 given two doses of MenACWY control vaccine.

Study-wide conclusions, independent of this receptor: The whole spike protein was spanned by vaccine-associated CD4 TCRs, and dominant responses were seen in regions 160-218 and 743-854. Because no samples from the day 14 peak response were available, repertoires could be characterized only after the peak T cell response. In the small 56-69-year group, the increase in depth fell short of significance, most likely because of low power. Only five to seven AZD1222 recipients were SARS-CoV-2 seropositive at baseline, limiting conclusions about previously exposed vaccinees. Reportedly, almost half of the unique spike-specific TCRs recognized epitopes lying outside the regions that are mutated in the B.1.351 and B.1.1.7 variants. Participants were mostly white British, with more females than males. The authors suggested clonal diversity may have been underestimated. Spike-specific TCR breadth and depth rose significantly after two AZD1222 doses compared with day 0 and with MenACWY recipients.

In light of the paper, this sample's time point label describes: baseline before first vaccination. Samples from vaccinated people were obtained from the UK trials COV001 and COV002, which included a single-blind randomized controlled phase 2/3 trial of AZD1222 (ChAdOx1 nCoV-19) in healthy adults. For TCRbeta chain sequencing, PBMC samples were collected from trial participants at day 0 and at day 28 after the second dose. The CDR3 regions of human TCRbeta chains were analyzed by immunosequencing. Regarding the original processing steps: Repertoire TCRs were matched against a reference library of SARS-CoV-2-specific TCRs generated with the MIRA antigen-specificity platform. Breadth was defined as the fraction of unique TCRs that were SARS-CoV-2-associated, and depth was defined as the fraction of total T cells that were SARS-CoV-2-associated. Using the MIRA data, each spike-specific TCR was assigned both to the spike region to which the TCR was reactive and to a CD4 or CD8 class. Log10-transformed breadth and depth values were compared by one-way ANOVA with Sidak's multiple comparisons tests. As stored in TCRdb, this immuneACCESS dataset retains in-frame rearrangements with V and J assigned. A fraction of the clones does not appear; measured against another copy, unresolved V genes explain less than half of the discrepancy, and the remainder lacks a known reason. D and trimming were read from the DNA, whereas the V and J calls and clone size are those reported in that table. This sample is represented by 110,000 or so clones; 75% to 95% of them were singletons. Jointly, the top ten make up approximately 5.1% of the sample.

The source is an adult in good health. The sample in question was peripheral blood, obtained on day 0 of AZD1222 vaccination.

The CDR3 protein sequence reads: CSAGPGDTQYF. The sequenced DNA is TGCAGTGCTGGCCCAGGGGATACGCAGTATTTT. The chain links TRBV20-1 with TRBJ2-3; D gene: possibly TRBD1, on 5 matching bases. In the germline V gene (reference sequence), CDR1 corresponds to DFQATT and CDR2 to SNEGSKA. V is reduced by 5 bases and J by 6 bases, leaving a spacing of 9 bases between them. From the cysteine up to the phenylalanine, the CDR3 has a length of 11 residues. Solely the CDR3 DNA is kept, with 33 bases framed from the first base.